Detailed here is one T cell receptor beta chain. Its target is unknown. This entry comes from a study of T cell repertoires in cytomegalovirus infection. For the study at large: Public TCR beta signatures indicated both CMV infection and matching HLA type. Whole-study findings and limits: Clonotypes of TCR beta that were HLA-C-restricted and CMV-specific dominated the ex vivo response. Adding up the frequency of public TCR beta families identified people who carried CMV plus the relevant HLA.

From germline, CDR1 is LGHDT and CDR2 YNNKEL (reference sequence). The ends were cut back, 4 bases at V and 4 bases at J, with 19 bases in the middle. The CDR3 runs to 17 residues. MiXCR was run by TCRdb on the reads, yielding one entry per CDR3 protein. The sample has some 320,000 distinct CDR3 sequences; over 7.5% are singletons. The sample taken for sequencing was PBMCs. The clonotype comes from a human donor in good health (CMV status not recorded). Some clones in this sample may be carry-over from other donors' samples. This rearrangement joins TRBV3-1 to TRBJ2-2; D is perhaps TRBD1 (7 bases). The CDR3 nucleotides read TGTGCCAGCAGCCCCCGGGGAGGCCAGGGGGGCACCGGGGAGCTGTTTTTT. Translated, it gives CASSPRGGQGGTGELFF. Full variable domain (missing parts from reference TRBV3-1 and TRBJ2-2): DTAVSQTPKYLVTQMGNDKSIKCEQNLGHDTMYWYKQDSKKFLKIMFSYNNKELIINETVPNRFSPKSPDKAHLNLHINSLELGDSAVYFCASSPRGGQGGTGELFFGEGSRLTVL.